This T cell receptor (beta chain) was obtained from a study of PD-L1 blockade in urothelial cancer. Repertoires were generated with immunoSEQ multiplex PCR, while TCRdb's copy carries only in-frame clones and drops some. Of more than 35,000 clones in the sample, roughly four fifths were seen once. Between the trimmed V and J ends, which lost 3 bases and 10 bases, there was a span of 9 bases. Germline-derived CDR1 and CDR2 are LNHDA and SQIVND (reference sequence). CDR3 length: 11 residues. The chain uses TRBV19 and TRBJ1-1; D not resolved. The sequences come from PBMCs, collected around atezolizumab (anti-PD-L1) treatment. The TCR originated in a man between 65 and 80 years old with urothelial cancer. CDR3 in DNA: TGTGCCAGTAGTATCCTTGGAGGAGCTTTCTTT. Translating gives CASSILGGAFF.